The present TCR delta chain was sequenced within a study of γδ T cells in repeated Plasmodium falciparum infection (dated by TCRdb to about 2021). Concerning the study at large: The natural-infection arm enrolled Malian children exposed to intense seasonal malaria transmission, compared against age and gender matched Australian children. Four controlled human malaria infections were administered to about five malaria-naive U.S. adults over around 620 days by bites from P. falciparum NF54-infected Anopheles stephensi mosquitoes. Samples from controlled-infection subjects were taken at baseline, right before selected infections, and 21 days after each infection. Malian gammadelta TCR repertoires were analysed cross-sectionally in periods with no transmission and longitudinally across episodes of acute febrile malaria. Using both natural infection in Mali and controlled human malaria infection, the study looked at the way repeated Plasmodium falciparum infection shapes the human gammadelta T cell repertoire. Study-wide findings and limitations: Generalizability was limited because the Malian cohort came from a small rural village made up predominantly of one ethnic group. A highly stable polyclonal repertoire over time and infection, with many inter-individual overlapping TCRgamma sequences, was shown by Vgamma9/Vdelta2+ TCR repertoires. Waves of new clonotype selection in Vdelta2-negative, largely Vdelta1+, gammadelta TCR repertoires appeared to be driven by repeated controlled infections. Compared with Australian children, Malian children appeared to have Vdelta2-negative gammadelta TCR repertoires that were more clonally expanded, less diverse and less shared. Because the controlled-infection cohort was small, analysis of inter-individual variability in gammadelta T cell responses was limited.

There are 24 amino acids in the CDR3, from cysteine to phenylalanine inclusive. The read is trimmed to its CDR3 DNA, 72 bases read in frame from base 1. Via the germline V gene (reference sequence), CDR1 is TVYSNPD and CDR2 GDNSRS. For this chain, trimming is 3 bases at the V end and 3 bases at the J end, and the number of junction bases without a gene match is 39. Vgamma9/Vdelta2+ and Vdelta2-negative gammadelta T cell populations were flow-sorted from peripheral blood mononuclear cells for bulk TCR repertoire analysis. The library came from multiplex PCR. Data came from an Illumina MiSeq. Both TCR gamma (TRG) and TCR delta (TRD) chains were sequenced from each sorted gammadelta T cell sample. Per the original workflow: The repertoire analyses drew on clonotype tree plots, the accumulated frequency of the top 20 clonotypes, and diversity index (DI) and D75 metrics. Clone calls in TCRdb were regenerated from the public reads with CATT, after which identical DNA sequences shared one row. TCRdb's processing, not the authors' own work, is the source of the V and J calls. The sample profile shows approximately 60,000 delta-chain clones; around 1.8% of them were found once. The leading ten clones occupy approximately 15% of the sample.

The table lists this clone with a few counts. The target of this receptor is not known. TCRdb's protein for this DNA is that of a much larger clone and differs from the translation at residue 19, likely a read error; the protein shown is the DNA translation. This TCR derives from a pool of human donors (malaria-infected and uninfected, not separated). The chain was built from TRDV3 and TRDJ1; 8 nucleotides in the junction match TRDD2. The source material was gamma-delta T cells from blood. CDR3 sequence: CAFTALRPSYIRTGIARYADKLIF. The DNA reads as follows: TGTGCCTTCACAGCTCTAAGGCCTTCCTATATACGTACCGGCATTGCTCGGTACGCCGATAAACTCATCTTT.